The 5 T cell receptor beta chains reported below all come from one sample, sequenced in a study of cytomegalovirus exposure and HLA in healthy donors. Profiling relied on immunoSEQ multiplex PCR, and the TCRdb table lists in-frame clones only, not all of them. Of 120,000 to 150,000 clones listed, approximately 86% are singletons. Sequencing was performed on PBMCs. These receptors came from a man between 18 and 29 years old in good health and CMV-seropositive.

J is TRBJ1-5 and V is TRBV7-6; a weak D match, TRBD1 (5 bases). This CDR3 region has 16 residues. The V gene lost 1 base and the J gene lost 0 bases, with 10 bases spanning the gap. Germline-derived CDR1 and CDR2 are SGHVS and FNYEAQ. CDR3 DNA: TGTGCCAGCAGCTTAGAGGGGACTCATAGCAATCAGCCCCAGCATTTT. Its protein is CASSLEGTHSNQPQHF. Based on the CDR3 plus reference TRBV7-6 and TRBJ1-5, the full variable domain is GAGVSQSPRYKVTKRGQDVALRCDPISGHVSLYWYRQALGQGPEFLTYFNYEAQQDKSGLPNDRFSAERPEGSISTLTIQRTEQRDSAMYRCASSLEGTHSNQPQHFGDGTRLSIL.

The V call is TRBV7-8, the J call TRBJ1-5; 8 nucleotides match TRBD1. Germline assignment: CDR1 SGHVS and CDR2 FQNEAQ. This CDR3 region has 14 residues. The V and J ends lost 1 base and 7 bases, in that order; junction bases with no gene match: 3. Here the CDR3 DNA reads TGTGCCAGCAGCTTAGAACAGGGGGGCCAGCCCCAGCATTTT. This translates into CASSLEQGGQPQHF. The variable domain in full, completed from reference TRBV7-8 and TRBJ1-5, reads GAGVSQSPRYKVAKRGQDVALRCDPISGHVSLFWYQQALGQGPEFLTYFQNEAQLDKSGLPSDRFFAERPEGSVSTLKIQRTQQEDSAVYLCASSLEQGGQPQHFGDGTRLSIL.

The chain carries TRBV10-3 and TRBJ2-5; TRBD2 matches 9 bases. Germline V gives CDR1 ENHRY, CDR2 SYGVKD. With V trimmed by 6 bases and J by 2 bases, 4 bases remained unmatched. The CDR3 consists of 14 residues. The CDR3 loop reads CAIRVAGEQETQYF. The CDR3 DNA reads as TGTGCCATCAGGGTAGCGGGAGAGCAAGAGACCCAGTACTTC.

V usage is TRBV7-9 and J usage is TRBJ2-1, with 8 bases that match TRBD2. V trimming: 4 bases; J trimming: 4 bases; junction bases outside the gene matches: 12. CDR1 SEHNR and CDR2 FQNEAQ come from the germline V gene (reference sequence). There are 17 residues in the CDR3. The CDR3 is CASSSTLWRGAYNEQFF. The CDR3 DNA follows: TGTGCCAGCAGCTCAACCTTGTGGCGGGGGGCATACAATGAGCAGTTCTTC.

This rearrangement joins TRBV19 to TRBJ2-5; 8 bases map to TRBD1. Trimming removed 7 bases from V and 5 bases from J; junction bases left unmatched: 12. Germline lookup yields CDR1 LNHDA and CDR2 SQIVND (reference sequence). There are 15 residues in the CDR3. Here the CDR3 DNA reads TGTGCCAGTACCCCCGGGACAGGTAGATATGAGACCCAGTACTTC. Residues: CASTPGTGRYETQYF.